This section outlines one T cell receptor (beta chain) sequence together with its context. This sample is part of a study of blood T cell repertoires in COVID-19. In the study overall: The cDNA or gDNA used as material had been derived from T cells, B-cell-depleted T cells, or PBMCs.

Germline V lookup: CDR1 SQVTM, CDR2 ANQGSEA. Trimming took 3 bases from V and 2 from J; bases not matched to a gene: 3. The CDR3 totals 13 residues. Produced via immunoSEQ multiplex PCR; TCRdb's table is partial and in-frame only. The sample consists of over 30,000 clones, under 90% of them appearing once. The sequenced material came from peripheral blood. The sequence was collected from an older man with acute or convalescent COVID-19. The chain employs TRBV29-1 and TRBJ2-5, with 7 bases fitting TRBD2. The CDR3 spells CSVELGGQETQYF. The CDR3 nucleotides are TGCAGCGTTGAGTTGGGGGGGCAAGAGACCCAGTACTTC.